These 15 T cell receptor beta chains were sequenced from one sample in a study of CD8 T cells in Susac syndrome. Reverse transcription of roughly 0.5 to 1 ug RNA was carried out with random hexamers. TCRdb independently ran MiXCR on the immunoSEQ multiplex PCR reads; one entry per CDR3 protein. Seen here are approximately 190,000 distinct CDR3 sequences, about 95% observed once, and the top ten hold approximately 0.097%. The sample consisted of CD4+ T cells from PBMCs. Receptor source: a human donor with multiple sclerosis.

The CDR3 here is CASSLGRIGQETQYF. As DNA, the CDR3 is TGTGCCAGCAGCTTAGGACGGATTGGCCAAGAGACCCAGTACTTC. V is TRBV13 and J is TRBJ2-5, with D unclear. CDR3 length: 15 amino acids. V lost 0 bases, J lost 1 base, and 9 bases lay in between. CDR1 and CDR2 from the germline V gene are PRHDT and FYEKMQ (reference sequence).

This sequence joins TRBV29-1 and TRBJ1-2; D is undetermined. From germline, CDR1 is SQVTM and CDR2 ANQGSEA. V shed 5 bases and J shed 5 bases, with 6 bases lying between them. The CDR3 totals 10 residues. CDR3 nucleotide sequence: TGCAGCGTTTGGACGTATGGCTACACCTTC. Residues: CSVWTYGYTF.

The V gene is TRBV9, the J gene TRBJ2-3, with 11 bases fitting TRBD1. Germline lookup yields CDR1 SGDLS and CDR2 YYNGEE. V shed 2 bases, J shed 0 bases, and the junction held 8 bases outside the gene matches. This CDR3 has 18 amino acids. This CDR3 reads CASSVAGTGGASTDTQYF. In nucleotides, the CDR3 is TGTGCCAGCAGCGTCGCCGGGACAGGGGGGGCTAGCACAGATACGCAGTATTTT. Full variable domain (outside the CDR3, taken from reference TRBV9 and TRBJ2-3): DSGVTQTPKHLITATGQRVTLRCSPRSGDLSVYWYQQSLDQGLQFLIQYYNGEERAKGNILERFSAQQFPDLHSELNLSSLELGDSALYFCASSVAGTGGASTDTQYFGPGTRLTVL.

This clonotype appeared a single time. This chain joins TRBV2 and TRBJ1-4, with 8 nucleotides matching TRBD1. J was trimmed by 7 bases and V by 7 bases; bases with no gene match: 8. Germline lookup yields CDR1 SNHLY and CDR2 FYNNEI. The CDR3 has 14 amino acids. The CDR3 DNA follows: TGTGCCAGCATTCCGGACAGGGCCAGTGAAAAACTGTTTTTT. This codes for CASIPDRASEKLFF.

J is TRBJ2-5 and V is TRBV29-1, with D perhaps assigned TRBD1 or TRBD2 (6 bases each). Trimming left V 2 bases short and J 5 bases short, with 12 bases between. The CDR3 covers 13 residues. Germline-derived CDR1 and CDR2 are SQVTM and ANQGSEA. This CDR3 is CSVELRGGETQYF. Here the CDR3 DNA reads TGCAGCGTTGAATTACGAGGGGGGGAGACCCAGTACTTC.

The rearrangement links TRBV29-1 to TRBJ1-5; D is perhaps TRBD1 (6 bases). The CDR3 totals 13 residues. In germline, CDR1 is SQVTM, CDR2 ANQGSEA. Trimming removed 4 bases at V and 4 bases at J, with 11 bases between. CDR3 sequence (DNA): TGCAGCGTTGTTATGGGGGCAAATCAGCCCCAGCATTTT. Translation: CSVVMGANQPQHF.

This clonotype came up once. This rearrangement joins TRBV4-1 to TRBJ1-5, with no clear D. In germline, CDR1 is MGHRA, CDR2 YSYEKL. The CDR3 contains 17 residues. Trimming pared 4 bases from V and 1 base from J, leaving 17 bases between. The CDR3: CASSLLFVEASNQPQHF. The CDR3 nucleotides read TGCGCCAGCAGCCTCCTATTCGTGGAGGCCAGCAATCAGCCCCAGCATTTT.

This chain joins TRBV19 and TRBJ2-7; D remains unclear. Per germline, CDR1 LNHDA and CDR2 SQIVND (reference sequence). The CDR3 is made up of 11 amino acids. Between the trimmed V and J ends, which lost 6 bases and 9 bases, there was a span of 12 bases. CDR3: CASRRGSRQYF. The CDR3 DNA sequence: TGTGCCAGTAGACGAGGCTCACGGCAGTACTTC.

The V call is TRBV5-1, the J call TRBJ2-7; a possible D gene is TRBD2 (7 bases). The CDR3 is 16 amino acids. Germline assignment: CDR1 SGHRS and CDR2 YFSETQ. Trimming removed 2 bases from V and 3 bases from J, with 18 bases in between. As DNA, the CDR3 is TGCGCCAGCAGCTTAGGCCGTACGGGGGGCGGCTACGAGCAGTACTTC. Its protein is CASSLGRTGGGYEQYF. The full variable domain, completed using reference TRBV5-1 and TRBJ2-7, is KAGVTQTPRYLIKTRGQQVTLSCSPISGHRSVSWYQQTPGQGLQFLFEYFSETQRNKGNFPGRFSGRQFSNSRSEMNVSTLELGDSALYLCASSLGRTGGGYEQYFGPGTRLTVT.

V is TRBV30 and J is TRBJ2-1; the match to TRBD2 covers 11 bases. CDR1 and CDR2 from the germline V gene are GTSNPN and SVGIG (reference sequence). Unmatched junction bases numbered 4, after V lost 3 bases and J lost 9 bases. The CDR3 extends over 13 amino acids. This chain's CDR3 is CAWSGTSGSEQFF. The CDR3 DNA reads as TGTGCCTGGAGCGGGACTAGCGGTAGTGAGCAGTTCTTC.

This clonotype was recorded a few times. The genes are TRBV7-3 and TRBJ2-2, with a possible D match to TRBD2 (5 bases). CDR1 and CDR2 from the germline V gene are SGHTA and FQGTGA. The CDR3 sequence is 12 residues long. V lost 1 base and J lost 8, with 5 bases in between. This CDR3 reads CASSLRGGELFF. In DNA form, the CDR3 reads TGTGCCAGCAGCTTAAGAGGGGGGGAGCTGTTTTTT.

The rearrangement uses TRBV20-1 and TRBJ2-7, with D unclear. This CDR3 is 13 amino acids long. Germline CDR1 is DFQATT and CDR2 is SNEGSKA (reference sequence). The germline V and J ends were trimmed by 5 bases and 2 bases, with 13 bases remaining between them. The chain's CDR3 is CSAVMGRPYEQYF. The CDR3 region has the DNA TGCAGTGCTGTCATGGGTCGGCCCTACGAGCAGTACTTC.

The genes are TRBV3-1 and TRBJ1-1, with D possibly being TRBD1 (5 bases). This CDR3 region has 14 residues. V was pared by 4 bases and J by 0 bases, with 9 bases between. The germline CDR1 and CDR2 sequences are LGHDT and YNNKEL (reference sequence). In DNA, the CDR3 is TGTGCCAGCAGCCCGACAGCAATGAACACTGAAGCTTTCTTT. Translation gives CASSPTAMNTEAFF.

The chain joins TRBV6-5 to TRBJ1-1; weak D call: TRBD1 (5 bases). The CDR3 is made up of 13 amino acids. The germline gives CDR1 MNHEY, CDR2 SVGAGI. V lost 6 bases, J lost 2 bases, and 10 bases lay in between. CDR3 protein: CASRQGQNTEAFF. The CDR3 DNA sequence: TGTGCCAGCAGACAAGGACAAAACACTGAAGCTTTCTTT.

CDR3 sequence: CSVGAGPGIYSYEQYF. CDR3 in DNA: TGCAGCGTTGGGGCCGGGCCCGGGATCTACTCCTACGAGCAGTACTTC. J is TRBJ2-7 and V is TRBV29-1, with TRBD2 as a possible D gene (5 bases). Germline loops: CDR1 SQVTM, CDR2 ANQGSEA. The CDR3 is 16 residues long. Between the trimmed V and J ends, which lost 4 bases and 0 bases, there was a span of 19 bases.